Shown below are 16 T cell receptor beta chains from a single sample sequenced in a study of T cells in Graves' hyperthyroidism and ophthalmopathy. Amplified TCR beta CDR3 regions derived from RNA transcripts. A set of HTBI primers served as the primers for a first-round RT-PCR of the TCR CDR3. Each CDR3 protein gets one entry after TCRdb re-called the multiplex PCR reads with MiXCR. The sample includes roughly 170,000 distinct CDR3 sequences, about 17% seen only once; the top ten take about 29%. Sequencing was carried out using blood. The source of these receptors is a woman aged 50 to 65 with Graves' hyperthyroidism.

This clonotype was counted ten times or more. The chain employs TRBV5-5 and TRBJ2-5; a possible D gene is TRBD2 (6 bases). The V gene's germline CDR1 is SGHKS and CDR2 YYEKEE (reference sequence). The CDR3 runs 13 residues. The ends were cut back, 0 bases at V and 5 bases at J, with 8 bases in the middle. The CDR3 nucleotides are TGTGCCAGCAGCTTGGCTGCGGGGGAGACCCAGTACTTC. This translates into CASSLAAGETQYF.

Only one count was recorded for this clonotype. The chain uses TRBV4-2 and TRBJ2-2; tentatively, D is TRBD1 (6 bases). Trimming removed 9 bases at V and 6 bases at J, with 17 bases between. CDR1 LGHNA and CDR2 YNFKEQ come from the germline V gene. The CDR3 covers 14 residues. The DNA for the CDR3 is TGTGCCAGTCAGGGGCACAACTGGGCCGGGGAGCTGTTTTTT. Its protein is CASQGHNWAGELFF.

The table lists this clonotype with many counts. The chain employs TRBV6-6 and TRBJ2-3; D may match TRBD1 or TRBD2 (6 bases each). The V end was cut by 0 bases, the J end by 6 bases, with 16 bases between. This CDR3 spans 16 amino acids. The germline V gene has CDR1 MNHNY and CDR2 SVGAGI (reference sequence). The CDR3 reads CASSYSVGGPRDTQYF. As DNA, the CDR3 is TGTGCCAGCAGTTACTCTGTGGGGGGCCCCAGGGATACGCAGTATTTT.

This clonotype has a count of ten or more. This chain uses TRBV10-2 with TRBJ1-6; D uncertain. V lost 6 bases and J 6 bases, leaving 6 bases between the germline ends. This CDR3 is 12 amino acids long. CDR1 is WSHSY, CDR2 SAAADI, per germline. The CDR3 nucleotides read TGCGCCAGCAGCCAAGCTAATTCACCCCTCCACTTT. Its protein product is CASSQANSPLHF.

This clonotype was picked up many times. CDR3 nucleotide sequence: TGCGCCAGCAGCCAAGACGGAACAGGGGGAAACCAAGAGACCCAGTACTTC. Residues: CASSQDGTGGNQETQYF. The rearrangement links TRBV4-1 to TRBJ2-5, with 8 bases aligning to TRBD1. The V gene's germline CDR1 is MGHRA and CDR2 YSYEKL. This CDR3 has 17 amino acids. Trimming took 0 bases from V and 0 from J; bases not matched to a gene: 6.

This clonotype was observed at least ten times. The V gene is TRBV6-5, the J gene TRBJ2-1; unclear D gene. This CDR3 comprises 15 residues. Looked up from germline, CDR1 is MNHEY and CDR2 is SVGAGI. V was cut by 0 bases and J by 2 bases, with 8 bases left in between. This CDR3 is CASSYSDDTYNEQFF. The CDR3 bases are TGTGCCAGCAGTTACTCAGATGATACCTACAATGAGCAGTTCTTC.

This clonotype was seen ten or more times. The rearrangement uses TRBV2 and TRBJ1-5; no clear D. The CDR3 covers 15 residues. Germline lookup yields CDR1 SNHLY and CDR2 FYNNEI. V lost 6 bases to trimming and J lost 4 bases, with 16 bases between them. CDR3 loop: CASRGMGFLNQPQHF. CDR3 nucleotide sequence: TGTGCCAGCAGGGGTATGGGGTTTTTAAATCAGCCCCAGCATTTT. Drawing the rest from reference TRBV2 and TRBJ1-5, the complete variable domain is EPEVTQTPSHQVTQMGQEVILRCVPISNHLYFYWYRQILGQKVEFLVSFYNNEISEKSEIFDDQFSVERPDGSNFTLKIRSTKLEDSAMYFCASRGMGFLNQPQHFGDGTRLSIL.

This clonotype was counted many times. V and J are TRBV4-1 and TRBJ1-1, with 10 nucleotides matching TRBD1. In germline, CDR1 is MGHRA, CDR2 YSYEKL. The CDR3 contains 18 residues. The J segment lost 0 bases and the V segment lost 3 bases, leaving 10 bases of the junction unmatched. The CDR3: CASSQWDRGEDMNTEAFF. CDR3 DNA sequence: TGCGCCAGCAGCCAGTGGGACAGGGGCGAGGATATGAACACTGAAGCTTTCTTT.

As concerns this clonotype: This may arise from a read error, as a much more abundant clone is one base away. The chain links TRBV28 to TRBJ2-7; 8 bases align to TRBD1. Germline CDR1 is MDHEN and CDR2 is SYDVKM. The CDR3 consists of 15 residues. The CDR3 DNA sequence: TGTGCCAGCAGTCCTGGCCACAGGGGGTACTACGAGCGGTACTTC. Its translation: CASSPGHRGYYERYF.

This clonotype was seen only a few times. The J gene is TRBJ1-3, the V gene TRBV4-3; D is unresolved. There are 17 residues in the CDR3. Germline CDR1 reads LGHNA; CDR2 reads YSLEER. V gave up 0 bases and J gave up 6 bases, with 18 bases separating them. In DNA form, the CDR3 reads TGCGCCAGCAGCCAAGATGTGAGGGCGGTTCGCTTAAACACCATATATTTT. Amino acids: CASSQDVRAVRLNTIYF.

As concerns this clonotype: One end of the junction varies from germline; a read error may be responsible. The chain links TRBV28 to TRBJ1-2; D unclear. Germline assignment: CDR1 MDHEN and CDR2 SYDVKM. The CDR3 covers 13 residues. This CDR3 is CASSSPGSYGCTF. The CDR3 DNA sequence: TGTGCCAGCAGTTCCCCCGGGAGCTATGGCTGCACCTTC.

The V call is TRBV10-3, the J call TRBJ1-5; the D gene is possibly TRBD1 (5 bases). V lost 0 bases, J lost 2 bases, and 8 bases lay in between. The length of the CDR3 is 15 residues. Germline CDR1 and CDR2: ENHRY and SYGVKD. CDR3 sequence reads: CAISESGGGNQPQHF. As DNA, the CDR3 is TGTGCCATCAGTGAGTCGGGGGGGGGCAATCAGCCCCAGCATTTT.

This clonotype was detected only a few times. The V and J genes are TRBV19 and TRBJ1-5; weak D call: TRBD1 (6 bases). V lost 3 bases and J 4 bases, leaving 13 bases between the germline ends. Germline V gives CDR1 LNHDA, CDR2 SQIVND (reference sequence). The CDR3 covers 15 residues. CDR3 region: CASSMRDRINQPQHF. In nucleotides, the CDR3 is TGTGCCAGTAGTATGCGTGACAGGATAAATCAGCCCCAGCATTTT.

The table lists this clonotype with many counts. The chain carries TRBV12-3 or TRBV12-4 and TRBJ1-2, with 7 bases fitting TRBD1. The CDR3 consists of 14 residues. The junction had 5 bases not matched to a gene; V was cut back by 2 bases and J by 5 bases. CDR3 amino acids: CASSLRQGLYGYTF. CDR3 DNA: TGTGCCAGCAGTTTAAGACAGGGACTATATGGCTACACCTTC.

This clonotype has a count of ten or more. The V call is TRBV3-1, the J call TRBJ2-1; D is ambiguous. This CDR3 contains 15 residues. V lost 2 bases, J lost 0 bases, and 8 bases lay in between. Per germline, CDR1 LGHDT and CDR2 YNNKEL (reference sequence). CDR3 in amino acids: CASSQKISSYNEQFF. CDR3 DNA: TGTGCCAGCAGCCAAAAGATTAGCTCCTACAATGAGCAGTTCTTC.

This clonotype was seen at least ten times. The CDR3 sequence is CASSDDRGAGNEQFF. CDR3 sequence (DNA): TGTGCCAGCAGTGACGATCGGGGGGCCGGCAATGAGCAGTTCTTC. This chain links TRBV2 with TRBJ2-1; D may be TRBD2 (7 bases). Trimming pared 3 bases from V and 6 bases from J, leaving 15 bases between. Germline V lookup: CDR1 SNHLY, CDR2 FYNNEI. This CDR3 comprises 15 residues.